The rows below give T cell receptor beta chains drawn from one sample of a study of human T cells and chemical hapten exposure. TCRdb redid the calling of the RACE reads with MiXCR, one entry per CDR3 protein. The sample shows fewer than 300,000 distinct CDR3 sequences, around 7.7% of them seen only once. Sequenced material: whole blood, taken in connection with sensitization to the hapten diphenylcyclopropenone (DPC). Every receptor here comes from a man aged 18 to 30 with alopecia areata. Some clones in this sample may be carry-over from other donors' samples. Both conserved end residues are part of each CDR3. Fields, in order: V gene, clone size, D gene, J gene, CDR3 protein, CDR3 DNA. A D gene is named only where the DNA matches it firmly. The size of a clone is reported for some rows only, either as once, few or many, or as a class for expanded clones.

V gene: TRBV20-1; clone size: few; D gene: TRBD2; J gene: TRBJ2-7; CDR3 protein: CSAASGGATYEQYF; CDR3 DNA: TGCAGTGCTGCAAGCGGGGGGGCCACCTACGAGCAGTACTTC
V gene: TRBV5-6; clone size: many; D gene: -; J gene: TRBJ1-1; CDR3 protein: CASSLRGASTEAFF; CDR3 DNA: TGTGCCAGCAGCTTGAGGGGGGCCAGCACTGAAGCTTTCTTT
V gene: TRBV20-1; clone size: -; D gene: TRBD1; J gene: TRBJ2-7; CDR3 protein: CSATIRDRLRDEQYF; CDR3 DNA: TGCAGTGCTACTATCCGGGACAGGCTGAGGGACGAGCAGTACTTC
V gene: TRBV5-1; clone size: few; D gene: -; J gene: TRBJ1-2; CDR3 protein: CASSLWTSGNYGYTF; CDR3 DNA: TGCGCCAGCAGCTTATGGACCTCTGGGAACTATGGCTACACCTTC
V gene: TRBV7-7; clone size: few; D gene: TRBD2; J gene: TRBJ2-1; CDR3 protein: CASSVLAGGLDEQFF; CDR3 DNA: TGTGCCAGCAGCGTGCTAGCGGGGGGCCTGGATGAGCAGTTCTTC
V gene: TRBV6-6; clone size: few; D gene: -; J gene: TRBJ1-6; CDR3 protein: CASSYPIGQRNSPLHF; CDR3 DNA: TGTGCCAGCAGTTACCCCATCGGACAGAGAAATTCACCCCTCCACTTT
V gene: TRBV12-3/TRBV12-4; clone size: few; D gene: TRBD2; J gene: TRBJ2-2; CDR3 protein: CASTTNIAGAYTGELFF; CDR3 DNA: TGTGCCAGCACCACCAATATAGCGGGGGCTTACACCGGGGAGCTGTTTTTT
V gene: TRBV6-6; clone size: -; D gene: -; J gene: TRBJ1-1; CDR3 protein: CASSYPEIGKNTEAFF; CDR3 DNA: TGTGCCAGCAGTTACCCGGAGATCGGGAAGAACACTGAAGCTTTCTTT
V gene: TRBV6-2/TRBV6-3; clone size: many; D gene: -; J gene: TRBJ2-3; CDR3 protein: CASRSRARAQYF; CDR3 DNA: TGTGCCAGCAGATCCCGAGCTAGAGCGCAGTATTTT
V gene: TRBV4-3; clone size: -; D gene: TRBD1; J gene: TRBJ1-2; CDR3 protein: CASSLGTGGVDGYTF; CDR3 DNA: TGCGCCAGCAGCCTGGGGACAGGGGGCGTTGATGGCTACACCTTC
V gene: TRBV7-2; clone size: -; D gene: TRBD1; J gene: TRBJ2-2; CDR3 protein: CASSSPGQGVELFF; CDR3 DNA: TGTGCCAGCAGCTCTCCGGGACAGGGGGTGGAGCTGTTTTTT
V gene: TRBV12-3/TRBV12-4; clone size: -; D gene: -; J gene: TRBJ2-1; CDR3 protein: CASSLARGAGGEFF; CDR3 DNA: TGTGCCAGCAGTTTAGCACGTGGGGCAGGCGGGGAGTTCTTC
V gene: TRBV7-2; clone size: many; D gene: -; J gene: TRBJ1-3; CDR3 protein: CASSLDYSSGNTIYF; CDR3 DNA: TGTGCCAGCAGCCTCGATTATAGCTCTGGAAACACCATATATTTT
V gene: TRBV6-6; clone size: -; D gene: -; J gene: TRBJ2-5; CDR3 protein: CASSYGRGLQETQYF; CDR3 DNA: TGTGCCAGCAGTTACGGGCGGGGGCTCCAAGAGACCCAGTACTTC
V gene: TRBV20-1; clone size: many; D gene: -; J gene: TRBJ2-1; CDR3 protein: CSAGDIRLGYNEQFF; CDR3 DNA: TGCAGTGCCGGGGACATCCGACTAGGGTACAATGAGCAGTTCTTC
V gene: TRBV5-1; clone size: -; D gene: -; J gene: TRBJ2-1; CDR3 protein: CASSPGLSNEQFF; CDR3 DNA: TGCGCCAGCAGCCCGGGCCTTAGCAATGAGCAGTTCTTC
V gene: TRBV20-1; clone size: -; D gene: TRBD1; J gene: TRBJ1-1; CDR3 protein: CSARGDREEVNTEAFF; CDR3 DNA: TGCAGTGCTAGAGGGGACAGGGAGGAGGTGAACACTGAAGCTTTCTTT
V gene: TRBV10-3; clone size: -; D gene: -; J gene: TRBJ1-2; CDR3 protein: CAISESQGPTYGYTF; CDR3 DNA: TGTGCCATCAGTGAGTCTCAGGGCCCTACCTATGGCTACACCTTC
V gene: TRBV10-3; clone size: few; D gene: -; J gene: TRBJ2-7; CDR3 protein: CASSRDWRDYEQYF; CDR3 DNA: TGTGCCAGCAGCAGAGATTGGCGGGACTACGAGCAGTACTTC
V gene: TRBV4-1; clone size: few; D gene: TRBD2; J gene: TRBJ2-3; CDR3 protein: CASSQLMLQRGAADTQYF; CDR3 DNA: TGCGCCAGCAGCCAGCTCATGTTACAGCGGGGGGCCGCAGATACGCAGTATTTT
V gene: TRBV7-3; clone size: -; D gene: -; J gene: TRBJ2-3; CDR3 protein: CASSLWEADTQYF; CDR3 DNA: TGTGCCAGCAGCTTATGGGAAGCAGATACGCAGTATTTT
V gene: TRBV4-3; clone size: few; D gene: -; J gene: TRBJ2-1; CDR3 protein: CASSQGPGGLGEQFF; CDR3 DNA: TGCGCCAGCAGCCAAGGGCCGGGTGGGCTTGGTGAGCAGTTCTTC
V gene: TRBV7-2; clone size: many; D gene: -; J gene: TRBJ2-3; CDR3 protein: CASQPPAGWTDTQYF; CDR3 DNA: TGTGCCAGCCAGCCACCGGCAGGGTGGACAGATACGCAGTATTTT
V gene: TRBV4-3; clone size: -; D gene: TRBD1; J gene: TRBJ2-7; CDR3 protein: CASSQVREDRGGRRSYEQYF; CDR3 DNA: TGCGCCAGCAGCCAAGTCAGAGAGGACAGGGGAGGTCGTAGGTCCTACGAGCAGTACTTC
V gene: TRBV5-5; clone size: few; D gene: TRBD1; J gene: TRBJ1-5; CDR3 protein: CASSLGLTPRQGGGQPQHF; CDR3 DNA: TGTGCCAGCAGCTTGGGCCTGACACCCCGACAGGGGGGAGGACAGCCCCAGCATTTT
V gene: TRBV7-6; clone size: many; D gene: -; J gene: TRBJ2-5; CDR3 protein: CASSFREQETQYF; CDR3 DNA: TGTGCCAGCAGCTTCAGGGAACAAGAGACCCAGTACTTC
V gene: TRBV3-1; clone size: -; D gene: -; J gene: TRBJ2-3; CDR3 protein: CASSHPNPTDTQYF; CDR3 DNA: TGTGCCAGCAGCCACCCAAACCCCACAGATACGCAGTATTTT
V gene: TRBV4-3; clone size: few; D gene: -; J gene: TRBJ1-1; CDR3 protein: CASSPAGLPLRDAFF; CDR3 DNA: TGCGCCAGCAGCCCGGCAGGACTCCCGCTCCGGGACGCTTTCTTT
V gene: TRBV27; clone size: few; D gene: -; J gene: TRBJ1-5; CDR3 protein: CASSYLGGIGNQPQHF; CDR3 DNA: TGTGCCAGCAGTTATCTGGGGGGAATTGGCAATCAGCCCCAGCATTTT
V gene: TRBV12-3/TRBV12-4; clone size: few; D gene: -; J gene: TRBJ2-1; CDR3 protein: CASSFRVQVYNEQFF; CDR3 DNA: TGTGCCAGCAGTTTCCGGGTCCAAGTCTACAATGAGCAGTTCTTC
V gene: TRBV14; clone size: -; D gene: -; J gene: TRBJ2-3; CDR3 protein: CASSLYGRTDTQYF; CDR3 DNA: TGTGCCAGCAGCCTCTACGGACGCACAGATACGCAGTATTTT
V gene: TRBV29-1; clone size: many; D gene: -; J gene: TRBJ2-2; CDR3 protein: CSVLSRAQNTGELFF; CDR3 DNA: TGCAGCGTTCTGTCCCGGGCCCAGAACACCGGGGAGCTGTTTTTT
V gene: TRBV28; clone size: -; D gene: -; J gene: TRBJ2-3; CDR3 protein: CASSLFSGDTQYF; CDR3 DNA: TGTGCCAGCAGTTTATTCTCCGGGGATACGCAGTATTTT
V gene: TRBV20-1; clone size: -; D gene: -; J gene: TRBJ2-7; CDR3 protein: CSARFHASEQYF; CDR3 DNA: TGCAGTGCTAGGTTTCACGCCAGCGAGCAGTACTTC
V gene: TRBV20-1; clone size: few; D gene: -; J gene: TRBJ1-5; CDR3 protein: CSASRSGRYSNQPQHF; CDR3 DNA: TGCAGTGCTAGTCGCTCTGGGAGGTATAGCAATCAGCCCCAGCATTTT
V gene: TRBV6-2/TRBV6-3; clone size: few; D gene: -; J gene: TRBJ2-7; CDR3 protein: CASSYSGGTYEQYF; CDR3 DNA: TGTGCCAGCAGTTACTCGGGGGGAACCTACGAGCAGTACTTC
V gene: TRBV18; clone size: -; D gene: -; J gene: TRBJ1-1; CDR3 protein: CASSPLAQYTEAFF; CDR3 DNA: TGTGCCAGCTCACCATTAGCGCAGTACACTGAAGCTTTCTTT
V gene: TRBV10-3; clone size: -; D gene: -; J gene: TRBJ2-2; CDR3 protein: CAIRLQGGTGELFF; CDR3 DNA: TGTGCCATCAGGCTACAGGGTGGAACCGGGGAGCTGTTTTTT
V gene: TRBV6-2/TRBV6-3; clone size: few; D gene: -; J gene: TRBJ2-7; CDR3 protein: CASRPPSDYEQYF; CDR3 DNA: TGTGCCAGCAGACCCCCGAGCGACTACGAGCAGTACTTC
V gene: TRBV20-1; clone size: -; D gene: -; J gene: TRBJ2-3; CDR3 protein: CSARERGGNTQYF; CDR3 DNA: TGCAGTGCTAGAGAGAGGGGTGGTAATACGCAGTATTTT
V gene: TRBV28; clone size: -; D gene: TRBD1; J gene: TRBJ2-3; CDR3 protein: CASSFPGGGTDTQYF; CDR3 DNA: TGTGCCAGCAGTTTTCCAGGGGGAGGCACAGATACGCAGTATTTT
V gene: TRBV9; clone size: once; D gene: -; J gene: TRBJ1-2; CDR3 protein: CASSGGTTSNYGYTF; CDR3 DNA: TGTGCCAGCAGCGGTGGGACAACATCTAACTATGGCTACACCTTC
V gene: TRBV4-1; clone size: few; D gene: TRBD1; J gene: TRBJ2-7; CDR3 protein: CASSRRTGNSYEQYF; CDR3 DNA: TGCGCCAGCAGCCGCCGGACAGGGAACTCCTACGAGCAGTACTTC
V gene: TRBV25-1; clone size: -; D gene: -; J gene: TRBJ1-4; CDR3 protein: CASSEYVGAVGEKLFF; CDR3 DNA: TGTGCCAGCAGTGAATATGTGGGGGCCGTGGGGGAAAAACTGTTTTTT
V gene: TRBV5-6; clone size: few; D gene: -; J gene: TRBJ2-3; CDR3 protein: CASSLFGGAGSTDTQYF; CDR3 DNA: TGTGCCAGCAGCTTGTTCGGAGGGGCAGGTTCCACAGATACGCAGTATTTT
V gene: TRBV4-2; clone size: -; D gene: TRBD2; J gene: TRBJ2-3; CDR3 protein: CASSRRLAGSTDTQYF; CDR3 DNA: TGTGCCAGCAGCCGCCGACTAGCGGGGAGCACAGATACGCAGTATTTT
V gene: TRBV5-1; clone size: -; D gene: TRBD1; J gene: TRBJ1-3; CDR3 protein: CASSLGQGVTSGNTIYF; CDR3 DNA: TGCGCCAGCAGCTTGGGACAGGGCGTCACCTCTGGAAACACCATATATTTT
V gene: TRBV7-2; clone size: few; D gene: -; J gene: TRBJ1-5; CDR3 protein: CASSSDRPNQPQHF; CDR3 DNA: TGTGCCAGCAGCTCCGACAGACCGAATCAGCCCCAGCATTTT
V gene: TRBV20-1; clone size: many; D gene: -; J gene: TRBJ1-6; CDR3 protein: CSARGPRGGRSPLHF; CDR3 DNA: TGCAGTGCTAGAGGGCCCAGGGGAGGCCGATCACCCCTCCACTTT
V gene: TRBV4-1; clone size: few; D gene: -; J gene: TRBJ2-6; CDR3 protein: CASSQGKPGGANVLTF; CDR3 DNA: TGCGCCAGCAGCCAAGGCAAACCCGGTGGGGCCAACGTCCTGACTTTC
V gene: TRBV27; clone size: -; D gene: -; J gene: TRBJ1-1; CDR3 protein: CASSMDGQNTEAFF; CDR3 DNA: TGTGCCAGCAGTATGGACGGTCAGAACACTGAAGCTTTCTTT
V gene: TRBV5-1; clone size: many; D gene: -; J gene: TRBJ1-6; CDR3 protein: CASSSVTGANSPLHF; CDR3 DNA: TGCGCCAGCAGCTCCGTGACTGGAGCTAATTCACCCCTCCACTTT
V gene: TRBV29-1; clone size: few; D gene: TRBD1; J gene: TRBJ2-7; CDR3 protein: CSVESDRDYEQYF; CDR3 DNA: TGCAGCGTTGAAAGTGACAGGGACTACGAGCAGTACTTC
V gene: TRBV20-1; clone size: few; D gene: -; J gene: TRBJ1-1; CDR3 protein: CSALTRDTEAFF; CDR3 DNA: TGCAGTGCTTTAACAAGGGACACTGAAGCTTTCTTT